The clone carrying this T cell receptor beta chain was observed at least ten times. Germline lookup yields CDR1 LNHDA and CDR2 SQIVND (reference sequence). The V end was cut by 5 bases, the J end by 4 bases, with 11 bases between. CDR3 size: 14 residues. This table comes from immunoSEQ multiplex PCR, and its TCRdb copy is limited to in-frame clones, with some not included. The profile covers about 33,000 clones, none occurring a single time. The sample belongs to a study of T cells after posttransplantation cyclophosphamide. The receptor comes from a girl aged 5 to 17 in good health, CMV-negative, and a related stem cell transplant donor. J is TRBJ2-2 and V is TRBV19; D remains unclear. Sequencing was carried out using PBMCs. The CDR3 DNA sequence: TGTGCCAGTAGTTTAAGACCGGGCACCGGGGAGCTGTTTTTT. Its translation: CASSLRPGTGELFF.